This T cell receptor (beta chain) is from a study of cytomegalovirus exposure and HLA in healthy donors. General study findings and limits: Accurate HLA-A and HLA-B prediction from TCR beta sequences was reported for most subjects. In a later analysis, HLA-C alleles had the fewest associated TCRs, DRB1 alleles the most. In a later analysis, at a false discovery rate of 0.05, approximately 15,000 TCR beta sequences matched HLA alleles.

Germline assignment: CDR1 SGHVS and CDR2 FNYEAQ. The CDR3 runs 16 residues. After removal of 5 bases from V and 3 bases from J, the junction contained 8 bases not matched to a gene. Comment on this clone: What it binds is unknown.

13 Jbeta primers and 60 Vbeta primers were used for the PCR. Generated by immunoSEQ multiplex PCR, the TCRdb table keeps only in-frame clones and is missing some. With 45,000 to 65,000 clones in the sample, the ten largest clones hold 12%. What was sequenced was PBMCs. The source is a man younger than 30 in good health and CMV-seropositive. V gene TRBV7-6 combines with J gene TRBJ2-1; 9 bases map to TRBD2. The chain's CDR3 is CASSIRASGVYNEQFF. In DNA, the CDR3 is TGTGCCAGCAGCATCCGGGCTAGCGGGGTCTACAATGAGCAGTTCTTC.